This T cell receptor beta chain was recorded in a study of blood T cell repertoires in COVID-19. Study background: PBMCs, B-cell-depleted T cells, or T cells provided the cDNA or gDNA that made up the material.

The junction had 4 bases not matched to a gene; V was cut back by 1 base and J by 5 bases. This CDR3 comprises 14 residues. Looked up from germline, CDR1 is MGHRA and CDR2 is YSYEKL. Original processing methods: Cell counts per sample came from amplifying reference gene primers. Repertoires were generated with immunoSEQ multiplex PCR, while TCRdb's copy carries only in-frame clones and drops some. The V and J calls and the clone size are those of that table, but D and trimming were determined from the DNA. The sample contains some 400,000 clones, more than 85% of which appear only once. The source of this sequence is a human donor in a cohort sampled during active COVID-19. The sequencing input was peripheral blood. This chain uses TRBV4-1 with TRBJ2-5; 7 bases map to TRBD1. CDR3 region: CASSQVAGGETQYF. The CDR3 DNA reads TGCGCCAGCAGCCAAGTGGCAGGGGGTGAGACCCAGTACTTC.